These 6 T cell receptor beta chains came from one sample sequenced in a study of blood T cell repertoires in COVID-19. Clones were read by immunoSEQ multiplex PCR, and TCRdb kept only the in-frame ones, dropping some. Of some 220,000 clones in the sample, about 82% were seen once. The sample was peripheral blood. The receptor source for this set is a woman aged 70 to 79 with COVID-19, enrolled during active disease.

The chain joins TRBV7-2 to TRBJ2-3; 9 positions agree with TRBD2. With V trimmed by 4 bases and J by 5 bases, 10 bases remained unmatched. The CDR3 contains 16 residues. The germline V gene encodes CDR1 SGHTA and CDR2 FQGNSA. CDR3 in DNA: TGTGCCAGCAGCTCCCTTAGCGGGAGCAGGGTAGATACGCAGTATTTT. Translation: CASSSLSGSRVDTQYF.

The chain has TRBV6-5 and TRBJ1-6; 9 bases align to TRBD1. J lost 9 bases, V lost 6 bases, and 9 bases had no gene match. Looked up from germline, CDR1 is MNHEY and CDR2 is SVGAGI. There are 15 residues in the CDR3. The CDR3, as DNA: TGTGCCAGCAGAGCCGGGACAGGGTTGGCTTCACCCCTCCACTTT. As protein: CASRAGTGLASPLHF.

This clone was seen just once. This chain connects TRBV5-6 to TRBJ1-1; unclear D gene. V shed 0 bases and J shed 8 bases, with 17 bases lying between them. CDR3 length: 15 amino acids. Germline loops: CDR1 SGHDT, CDR2 YYEEEE. The CDR3 protein is CASSLAGLRVVEAFF. In DNA form, the CDR3 reads TGTGCCAGCAGCTTGGCGGGTTTGAGGGTAGTGGAAGCTTTCTTT. Complete variable domain (other parts from reference TRBV5-6 and TRBJ1-1): DAGVTQSPTHLIKTRGQQVTLRCSPKSGHDTVSWYQQALGQGPQFIFQYYEEEERQRGNFPDRFSGHQFPNYSSELNVNALLLGDSALYLCASSLAGLRVVEAFFGQGTRLTVV.

The rearrangement uses TRBV27 and TRBJ2-5, with a possible D match to TRBD2 (6 bases). Trimming stripped 5 bases from V and 5 bases from J, with 21 bases between. Germline values: CDR1 MNHEY, CDR2 SMNVEV (reference sequence). This CDR3 spans 16 amino acids. CDR3: CASSPRDMTSEETQYF. In DNA form, the CDR3 reads TGTGCCAGCAGTCCAAGAGACATGACTAGTGAGGAGACCCAGTACTTC.

The chain combines TRBV3-1 (or the pseudogene TRBV3-2) with TRBJ2-3; possible D gene TRBD2, 6 bases. CDR1 is LGHDT, CDR2 YNNKEL, per germline (reference sequence). V was cut by 3 bases and J by 9 bases, with 7 bases left in between. The CDR3 covers 11 residues. CDR3 amino acids: CASSQEGTQYF. CDR3 nucleotide sequence: TGTGCCAGCAGCCAGGAGGGGACGCAGTATTTT.

The CDR3 DNA reads TGTGCCAGCAGCTTAGGACACCGTAGTTGGGACACTGAAGCTTTCTTT. This gives the protein CASSLGHRSWDTEAFF. The chain joins TRBV7-2 to TRBJ1-1; D unclear. The CDR3 has 16 residues. The V and J ends lost 1 base and 3 bases respectively, with 15 bases between them. CDR1 is SGHTA, CDR2 FQGNSA, per germline.